The entry that follows covers one TCR beta chain sequence. Antigen specificity is unknown. V lost 0 bases to trimming and J lost 7 bases; unmatched junction nucleotides: 11. The germline V gene has CDR1 LGHNA and CDR2 YNFKEQ. The CDR3 consists of 16 residues. The data originate from a study of cytomegalovirus exposure and HLA in healthy donors. Whole-study context: Of all 400 or so donors who were genotyped, 75% to 90% belonged to the Caucasian-associated ancestry cluster.

In the PCR, 60 Vbeta and 13 Jbeta primers were used. Sequencing was performed with immunoSEQ multiplex PCR; in TCRdb, only in-frame clones are kept and a portion is missing. The sample carries roughly 77,000 clones, 60% to 80% recorded once. General study points: Segments of the TCR beta V type were, in most cases, productive about 87% or about 30% of the time in an earlier analysis.

Sequenced sample: PBMCs. This sequence joins TRBV4-2 and TRBJ2-7, with 8 bases fitting TRBD2. This TCR was recovered from a woman between 40 and 55 years old in good health and CMV-seropositive. The CDR3 DNA reads as TGTGCCAGCAGCCAAGATCTTTTACGGGGGGGGATGGAGCAGTACTTC. This translates into CASSQDLLRGGMEQYF.